The clone carrying this TCR beta chain was seen a handful of times. Its matching antigen is unknown. Tregs were sorted as CD4+CD25+CD127-/low cells. In germline, CDR1 is MNHNS, CDR2 SASEGT. The CDR3 runs to 16 residues. Trimming pared 5 bases from V and 2 bases from J, leaving 18 bases between. Semi-nested PCR with Nested Universal Primer A followed constant-region reverse priming of full-length variable regions. Via MiXCR, TCRdb re-called the 5' RACE reads, giving one row per CDR3 protein. Among 52,000 or so distinct CDR3 sequences listed, less than 25% were seen once. The study's findings and limits: Tumor Tregs overlapped most with tumor, then blood, naive CD4+ cells. The larger cohort examined one V-J beta rearrangement, not whole repertoires. Tumor memory CD4+ T cell TCR gene usage was found to cluster with blood and lymph node memory CD4+ cells and with lymph node naive CD4+ cells.

Sequencing used tumor-infiltrating Tregs sorted from the breast tumor. This sequence originates from a female donor with breast cancer. The chain uses TRBV6-1 and TRBJ2-5, with D possibly matching TRBD1 (8 bases). In DNA form, the CDR3 reads TGTGCCAGCAGTTCAAGCGGGACAGGCGCTCAAGAGACCCAGTACTTC. It yields the protein CASSSSGTGAQETQYF.